This TCR beta chain was recovered during a study of blood T cell repertoires in COVID-19. Measured with immunoSEQ multiplex PCR; TCRdb has only the in-frame clones, and not every one. This sample has about 240,000 clones, with around 88% found just once. Specimen: PBMCs or T cells enriched from blood (not recorded which). The TCR originated in a woman aged 25 to 45 who had recovered from COVID-19.

The CDR3 loop reads CASSSRGSYNEQFF. The CDR3 DNA reads as TGTGCCAGTAGTTCCCGGGGTTCCTACAATGAGCAGTTCTTC. The chain couples TRBV19 to TRBJ2-1; tentative D call: TRBD2 (5 bases). V was clipped by 5 bases and J by 1 base, with 9 bases between them. CDR1 and CDR2 (germline): LNHDA, SQIVND (reference sequence). The length of the CDR3 is 14 residues.